The 7 T cell receptor beta chains below were found in one sample sequenced in a study of T cell responses to AZD1222 COVID-19 vaccine. Sequenced by immunoSEQ multiplex PCR; TCRdb stores in-frame clones only, minus some. The table records 120,000 to 150,000 clones, about 90% of them present only once. Specimen: peripheral blood, collected on day 0 of MenACWY control vaccination. The receptors shown here come from an adult in good health.

The chain employs TRBV6-5 and TRBJ1-6; D may be TRBD1 (5 bases). This CDR3 comprises 14 residues. With 6 bases removed from V and 10 bases from J, the gap between germline ends came to 16 bases. The germline gives CDR1 MNHEY, CDR2 SVGAGI. CDR3 coding DNA: TGTGCCAGCAGGGAGAGGAGGGGTGAGTCACCCCTCCACTTT. Amino acids: CASRERRGESPLHF.

The chain links TRBV15 to TRBJ2-5; D unresolved. CDR1 is LNHNV, CDR2 YYDKDF, per germline (reference sequence). This CDR3 has 13 residues. Trimming removed 0 bases from V and 3 bases from J, with 5 bases in between. For the CDR3, the DNA is TGTGCCACCAGCAGAGACCGGAAAGAGACCCAGTACTTC. Its translation: CATSRDRKETQYF.

CDR3 sequence reads: CASSLDSSGGALPYEQYF. Written as DNA, the CDR3 is TGTGCCAGCAGCTTAGATAGTAGCGGGGGGGCCCTTCCCTACGAGCAGTACTTC. V gene TRBV7-2 combines with J gene TRBJ2-7; TRBD2 aligns across 11 bases. Unmatched junction bases numbered 10, after V lost 1 base and J lost 2 bases. There are 18 residues in the CDR3. The V gene's germline CDR1 is SGHTA and CDR2 FQGNSA.

This chain uses TRBV5-4 with TRBJ2-3, with TRBD1 matching 11 bases. CDR3 size: 19 residues. In germline, CDR1 is SGHNT, CDR2 YYREEE (reference sequence). V trimming: 5 bases; J trimming: 0 bases; junction bases outside the gene matches: 14. The CDR3 nucleotides read TGTGCCAGCAGGGGGGACAGGGGGTCTATTAAAACTAGCACAGATACGCAGTATTTT. Translated: CASRGDRGSIKTSTDTQYF.

Regarding this clone: The junction and the germline gene differ at one end; a read error may be behind it. V usage is TRBV4-1 and J usage is TRBJ2-5; D may be TRBD2 (7 bases). CDR1 and CDR2 from the germline V gene are MGHRA and YSYEKL. The length of the CDR3 is 14 residues. DNA of the CDR3: TGCGCCAGCAGCCAAGTAAGTCGGGCGGGGGCCCGTAACTTC. This encodes CASSQVSRAGARNF.

The chain is built from TRBV10-3 and TRBJ2-3; D uncertain. This CDR3 is 16 amino acids long. Trimming stripped 0 bases from V and 0 bases from J, with 10 bases between. Per germline, CDR1 ENHRY and CDR2 SYGVKD. The CDR3 protein is CAISESTRASTDTQYF. The CDR3 region has the DNA TGTGCCATCAGTGAGTCGACTCGGGCGAGCACAGATACGCAGTATTTT.

As regards this clone: Other nucleotide sequences from this sample produce the same CDR3. The chain recombines TRBV7-9 with TRBJ2-3, with D uncertain. The CDR3 consists of 12 residues. CDR1 is SEHNR, CDR2 FQNEAQ, per germline (reference sequence). The V and J ends lost 1 base and 4 bases respectively, with 3 bases between them. The CDR3 DNA sequence: TGTGCCAGCAGCTTAGGGGCAGATACGCAGTATTTT. This codes for CASSLGADTQYF.